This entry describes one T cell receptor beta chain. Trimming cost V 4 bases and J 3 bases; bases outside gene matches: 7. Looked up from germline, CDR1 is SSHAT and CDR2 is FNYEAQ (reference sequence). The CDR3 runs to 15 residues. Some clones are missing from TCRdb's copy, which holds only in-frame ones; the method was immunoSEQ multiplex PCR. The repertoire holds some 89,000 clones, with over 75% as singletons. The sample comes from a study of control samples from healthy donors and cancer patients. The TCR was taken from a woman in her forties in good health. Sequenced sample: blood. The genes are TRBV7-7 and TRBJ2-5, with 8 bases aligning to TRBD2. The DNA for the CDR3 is TGTGCCAGCAGCTCTAACGGGGGGGCTGAAGAGACCCAGTACTTC. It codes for CASSSNGGAEETQYF.